This TCR beta chain was sequenced for a study of shared clonotypes between healthy human individuals. CDR3 length: 15 residues. Germline V gene sequence: CDR1 SGDLS, CDR2 YYNGEE. The ends were cut back, 0 bases at V and 1 base at J, with 11 bases in the middle. Tens of thousands of T cell genomes, or roughly 200 ng DNA, went into the sorted-subset replicate PCRs. Produced via immunoSEQ multiplex PCR; TCRdb's table is partial and in-frame only. The sample lists about 1.5 million clones, 95% to 99% occurring once. Donors had no recently reported acute infections or vaccinations and were HIV-negative. The sequenced sample was naive CD4+ T cells sorted from blood. This sample's subset: CD45RA+ positively selected. The chain joins TRBV9 to TRBJ2-7, with a tentative D call TRBD1 (6 bases). This receptor was obtained from a man younger than 45 in good health. The CDR3 loop is CASSVAAGQSYEQYF. CDR3 DNA: TGTGCCAGCAGCGTAGCCGCCGGACAGTCCTACGAGCAGTACTTC.